This T cell receptor beta chain stems from a study of cytomegalovirus exposure and HLA in healthy donors. Overall study findings and caveats: Likely technical artifact: a cluster of highly shared sequence variants. Earlier analysis found most TCR beta V segments productive about 87% or about 30% of the time. It was only CMV serostatus that was available as immune exposure information.

The CDR3 covers 16 residues. Per the germline V gene, CDR1 is LNHDA and CDR2 is SQIVND (reference sequence). Trimming shortened V by 5 bases and J by 4 bases, and 20 bases separated the two germline ends. The PCR used 60 Vbeta and 13 Jbeta primers. Sequenced by immunoSEQ multiplex PCR; TCRdb stores in-frame clones only, minus some. This sample has more than 250,000 clones, with about 90% found just once. As for this clone: Its antigen remains unknown.

The sample taken for sequencing was PBMCs. The rearrangement uses TRBV19 and TRBJ1-2; TRBD1 is a possible D gene (5 bases). This sequence was found in a woman aged 18 to 35 in good health and CMV-seronegative. CDR3 in amino acids: CASSGMGLGEGYGYTF. For the CDR3, the DNA is TGTGCCAGTAGTGGCATGGGACTCGGAGAAGGCTATGGCTACACCTTC.